This entry is about one T cell receptor (beta chain). PCR used 60 Vbeta primers and 13 Jbeta primers. Method: immunoSEQ multiplex PCR; TCRdb's copy keeps in-frame clones and lacks some. The sample contains over 55,000 clones, around 70% of which appear only once. Regarding donors, all were healthy bone marrow donors. These data come from a study of cytomegalovirus exposure and HLA in healthy donors. Germline V lookup: CDR1 SGHTA, CDR2 FQGNSA. This CDR3 contains 15 residues. V gave up 5 bases and J gave up 0 bases, with 12 bases separating them. The chain joins TRBV7-2 to TRBJ2-3; TRBD2 might be the D (6 bases). The sample was PBMCs. This clonotype was sampled from a man in his forties in good health and CMV-seropositive. The CDR3 protein is CASSPDYLSTDTQYF. In DNA form, the CDR3 reads TGTGCCAGCAGCCCGGACTACCTTAGCACAGATACGCAGTATTTT.